These T cell receptor beta chains were read from a single sample in a study of blood T cell repertoires in COVID-19. Sequencing used immunoSEQ multiplex PCR; TCRdb keeps in-frame clones, though not all of them. The sample comprises around 240,000 clones, approximately 84% of which are singletons, and approximately 1.9% rests with the top ten. The sequencing sample was made of peripheral blood. These TCRs come from a woman of 80 years or more with acute or convalescent COVID-19. Each CDR3 is given with its conserved first and last residue. Each record gives: J gene, clone size, V gene, D gene, CDR3 protein, CDR3 DNA. D genes are given only for firm matches. Expanded clones are given a class, and other clones once, few, many or no size at all.

TRBJ2-1 | - | TRBV20-1 | - | CSATNYNEQFF | TGCAGTGCTACCAACTACAATGAGCAGTTCTTC
TRBJ1-1 | - | TRBV6-1 | TRBD1 | CASSDLGTGRTEAFF | TGTGCCAGCAGTGACCTAGGGACAGGGCGCACTGAAGCTTTCTTT
TRBJ2-4 | once | TRBV7-2 | TRBD1 | CASSFISGQGRNIQYF | TGTGCCAGCAGCTTCATATCGGGACAGGGGCGAAACATTCAGTACTTC
TRBJ2-7 | - | TRBV12-5 | TRBD2 | CASGPKLAGFYEQYF | TGTGCTAGTGGTCCCAAGCTAGCGGGGTTCTACGAGCAGTACTTC
TRBJ2-1 | - | TRBV6-2/TRBV6-3 | TRBD2 | CASSQSGSLYEQFF | TGTGCCAGCAGTCAGAGCGGGAGTCTGTATGAGCAGTTCTTC
TRBJ2-6 | - | TRBV5-1 | - | CASAITGSVNGANVLTF | TGCGCCAGCGCTATCACAGGTTCAGTGAATGGGGCCAACGTCCTGACTTTC
TRBJ1-1 | - | TRBV11-1 | - | CASSPWTGWTEAFF | TGTGCCAGCAGCCCCTGGACGGGGTGGACTGAAGCTTTCTTT
TRBJ2-7 | few | TRBV9 | TRBD1 | CASSAGTGVGYEQYF | TGTGCCAGCAGCGCCGGGACAGGGGTCGGCTACGAGCAGTACTTC
TRBJ2-6 | - | TRBV5-1 | - | CASSLPQVSGANVLTF | TGCGCCAGCAGCTTGCCGCAGGTGTCTGGGGCCAACGTCCTGACTTTC
TRBJ2-3 | - | TRBV23-1 | TRBD1 | CASSYRQGASTDTQYF | TGCGCCAGCAGTTATAGACAGGGGGCTAGCACAGATACGCAGTATTTT
TRBJ1-4 | - | TRBV7-2 | - | CASSQRGREKLFF | TGTGCCAGCAGCCAGAGAGGGCGTGAAAAACTGTTTTTT
TRBJ1-3 | - | TRBV3-1/TRBV3-2 | - | CASSQGTAGAGNTIYF | TGTGCCAGCAGCCAAGGGACAGCAGGGGCAGGAAACACCATATATTTT
TRBJ2-7 | - | TRBV7-5 | - | CVRNFTMYEQYF | TGTGTCAGAAATTTCACTATGTACGAGCAGTACTTC
TRBJ2-3 | - | TRBV7-3 | TRBD2 | CASSSMGLARDTQYF | TGTGCCAGCAGCTCCATGGGACTAGCAAGAGATACGCAGTATTTT
TRBJ2-5 | - | TRBV5-1 | TRBD2 | CASSLGGGVETQYF | TGCGCCAGCAGCTTGGGCGGGGGGGTAGAGACCCAGTACTTC
TRBJ1-2 | - | TRBV7-2 | - | CASSFPGGWGDYGYTF | TGTGCCAGCAGTTTCCCCGGGGGGTGGGGTGACTATGGCTACACCTTC
TRBJ1-1 | - | TRBV12-3/TRBV12-4 | - | CASSLSGSEAFF | TGTGCCAGCAGTTTATCAGGGTCAGAAGCTTTCTTT
TRBJ2-1 | - | TRBV7-2 | TRBD2 | CASSLLAGVTYNEQFF | TGTGCCAGCAGCTTACTAGCGGGGGTCACCTACAATGAGCAGTTCTTC
TRBJ1-4 | - | TRBV5-1 | - | CASSLGQGREKLFF | TGCGCCAGCAGCTTGGGGCAGGGTAGAGAAAAACTGTTTTTT
TRBJ1-2 | - | TRBV2 | TRBD1 | CASRSGTDYGYTF | TGTGCCAGCAGATCCGGGACAGACTATGGCTACACCTTC
TRBJ1-1 | once | TRBV2 | - | CASRPTRSRGATEAFF | TGTGCCAGCAGGCCGACCAGATCCAGGGGCGCGACTGAAGCTTTCTTT
TRBJ1-2 | - | TRBV6-1 | TRBD1 | CASSEGTGDYGYTF | TGTGCCAGCAGTGAGGGGACAGGTGATTATGGCTACACCTTC
TRBJ2-5 | - | TRBV28 | TRBD2 | CASSFGLAGGIGTQYF | TGTGCCAGCAGTTTCGGACTAGCGGGAGGGATAGGGACCCAGTACTTC
TRBJ1-2 | - | TRBV4-1 | - | CASSQAVPGGYTF | TGCGCCAGCAGCCAAGCCGTCCCAGGGGGCTACACCTTC
TRBJ2-2 | - | TRBV5-5 | - | CASRLQTVQSGELFF | TGTGCCAGCAGACTACAGACAGTCCAGAGTGGGGAGCTGTTTTTT
TRBJ2-1 | few | TRBV7-2 | - | CASSLVGGNNEQFF | TGTGCCAGCAGCCTAGTGGGCGGGAACAATGAGCAGTTCTTC
TRBJ2-5 | few | TRBV5-4 | - | CASSLAVRQGQETQYF | TGTGCCAGCAGCTTGGCGGTTCGGCAGGGTCAAGAGACCCAGTACTTC
TRBJ1-5 | few | TRBV7-2 | - | CASSLSLQGNQPQHF | TGTGCCAGCAGCTTATCGTTACAGGGCAATCAGCCCCAGCATTTT
TRBJ2-3 | - | TRBV19 | TRBD2 | CASSTVSGGPDTQYF | TGTGCCAGTAGTACCGTTAGCGGGGGGCCAGATACGCAGTATTTT
TRBJ2-7 | - | TRBV7-2 | TRBD2 | CASSFWSGLADEQYF | TGTGCCAGCAGCTTTTGGTCGGGACTAGCGGACGAGCAGTACTTC
TRBJ1-4 | once | TRBV2 | TRBD1 | CASSEYSDRGLSLFF | TGTGCCAGCAGTGAATATTCGGACAGGGGGTTGAGCCTGTTTTTT
TRBJ2-5 | - | TRBV6-1 | TRBD1 | CASSDPTGGPRETQYF | TGTGCCAGCAGTGATCCCACAGGGGGGCCTAGGGAGACCCAGTACTTC
TRBJ1-3 | - | TRBV6-5 | - | CASSLRGSSGNTIYF | TGTGCCAGCAGTCTAAGGGGGAGCTCTGGAAACACCATATATTTT
TRBJ2-5 | - | TRBV28 | TRBD2 | CASSPISAGYAGAARETQYF | TGTGCCAGCAGTCCCATCTCGGCAGGGTACGCGGGAGCGGCGAGAGAGACCCAGTACTTC
TRBJ2-7 | few | TRBV3-1/TRBV3-2 | TRBD2 | CASSELAGAREQYF | TGTGCCAGCAGCGAACTAGCGGGGGCGCGTGAGCAGTACTTC
TRBJ1-1 | - | TRBV5-1 | TRBD1 | CASSSQGSTEAFF | TGCGCCAGCAGCTCACAGGGGAGCACTGAAGCTTTCTTT
TRBJ2-5 | - | TRBV4-2 | TRBD2 | CASSQDATSGHQETQYF | TGTGCCAGCAGCCAAGATGCGACTAGCGGACACCAAGAGACCCAGTACTTC
TRBJ2-5 | - | TRBV11-2 | TRBD2 | CASSPGGGLAGQETQYF | TGTGCCAGCAGCCCGGGAGGGGGACTAGCGGGGCAAGAGACCCAGTACTTC
TRBJ2-6 | - | TRBV6-2/TRBV6-3 | - | CASSSPGGFSSGANVLTF | TGTGCCAGCAGTTCCCCAGGAGGCTTTAGCTCTGGGGCCAACGTCCTGACTTTC
TRBJ1-6 | - | TRBV15 | TRBD1 | CATSRRTGTSVSPLHF | TGTGCCACCAGCAGGCGGACAGGGACTTCAGTCTCACCCCTCCACTTT
TRBJ2-2 | - | TRBV7-3 | - | CASSLRVNTGELFF | TGTGCCAGCAGCTTAAGAGTTAACACCGGGGAGCTGTTTTTT
TRBJ2-2 | - | TRBV19 | - | CASSLQGSGELFF | TGTGCCAGTAGTCTACAGGGCTCCGGGGAGCTGTTTTTT
TRBJ2-7 | - | TRBV28 | TRBD1 | CASSLRQGLVYEQYF | TGTGCCAGCAGCCTCCGACAGGGGTTGGTTTACGAGCAGTACTTC
TRBJ2-3 | - | TRBV20-1 | TRBD2 | CSASGGTSGRDTQYF | TGCAGTGCTAGTGGCGGGACTAGCGGGAGAGATACGCAGTATTTT
TRBJ2-5 | few | TRBV4-1 | TRBD2 | CASSLGTSGVWTQYF | TGCGCCAGCAGCCTCGGGACTAGCGGGGTTTGGACCCAGTACTTC